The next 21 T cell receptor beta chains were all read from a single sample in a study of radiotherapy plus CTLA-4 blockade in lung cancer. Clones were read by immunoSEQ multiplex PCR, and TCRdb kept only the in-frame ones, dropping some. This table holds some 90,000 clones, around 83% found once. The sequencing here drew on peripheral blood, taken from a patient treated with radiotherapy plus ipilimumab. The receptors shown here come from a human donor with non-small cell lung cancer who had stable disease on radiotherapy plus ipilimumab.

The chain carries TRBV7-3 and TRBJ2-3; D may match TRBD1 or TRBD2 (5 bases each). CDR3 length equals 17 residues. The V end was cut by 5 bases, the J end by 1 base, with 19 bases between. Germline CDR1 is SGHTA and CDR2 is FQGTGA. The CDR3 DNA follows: TGTGCCAGCAGCCTAGAGGGGAAGCTAAGAGGCACAGATACGCAGTATTTT. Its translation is CASSLEGKLRGTDTQYF.

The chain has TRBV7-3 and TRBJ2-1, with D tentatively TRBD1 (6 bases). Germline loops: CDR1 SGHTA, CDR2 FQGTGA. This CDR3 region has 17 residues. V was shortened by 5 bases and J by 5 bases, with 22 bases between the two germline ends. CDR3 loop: CASSQRVGTPINNEQFF. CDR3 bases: TGTGCCAGCAGCCAACGGGTAGGGACACCGATTAACAATGAGCAGTTCTTC.

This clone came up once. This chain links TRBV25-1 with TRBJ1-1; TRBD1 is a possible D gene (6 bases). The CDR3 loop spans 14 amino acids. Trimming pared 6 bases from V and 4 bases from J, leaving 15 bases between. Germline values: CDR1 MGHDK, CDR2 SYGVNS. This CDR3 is CASRGAGAFTEAFF. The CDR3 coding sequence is TGTGCCAGCAGGGGGGCAGGGGCGTTCACTGAAGCTTTCTTT. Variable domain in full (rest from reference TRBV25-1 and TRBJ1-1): EADIYQTPRYLVIGTGKKITLECSQTMGHDKMYWYQQDPGMELHLIHYSYGVNSTEKGDLSSESTVSRIRTEHFPLTLESARPSHTSQYLCASRGAGAFTEAFFGQGTRLTVV.

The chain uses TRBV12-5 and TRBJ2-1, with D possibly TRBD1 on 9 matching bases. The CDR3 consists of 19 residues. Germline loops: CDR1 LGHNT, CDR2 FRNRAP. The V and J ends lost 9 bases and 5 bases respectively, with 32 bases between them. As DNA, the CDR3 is TGTGCTAGAGACCCGGGGACAGGGCTAGCGGGCAGTCGCCACAATGAGCAGTTCTTC. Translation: CARDPGTGLAGSRHNEQFF.

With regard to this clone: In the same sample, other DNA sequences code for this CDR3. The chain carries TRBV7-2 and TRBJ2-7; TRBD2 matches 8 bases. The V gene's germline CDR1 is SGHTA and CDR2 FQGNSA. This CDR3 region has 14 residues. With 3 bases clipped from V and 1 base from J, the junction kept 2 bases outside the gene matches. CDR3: CASSLTGGSYEQYF. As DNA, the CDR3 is TGTGCCAGCAGCTTGACGGGGGGGTCCTACGAGCAGTACTTC.

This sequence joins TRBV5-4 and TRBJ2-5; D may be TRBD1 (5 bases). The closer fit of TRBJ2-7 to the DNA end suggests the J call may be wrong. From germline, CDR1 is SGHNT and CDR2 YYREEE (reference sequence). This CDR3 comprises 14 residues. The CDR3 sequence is CASSLGAGTYEQYF. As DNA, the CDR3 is TGTGCCAGCAGCTTGGGGGCAGGGACCTACGAGCAGTACTTC.

The DNA for the CDR3 is TGCGCCAGCAGTGAGTCGCGAAGCGGGATTGGGAATGAGCAGTTCTTC. This gives the protein CASSESRSGIGNEQFF. The chain joins TRBV10-2 to TRBJ2-1; TRBD2 matches at 7 bases. The CDR3 runs to 16 residues. Trimming cost V 0 bases and J 7 bases; bases outside gene matches: 9. Looked up from germline, CDR1 is WSHSY and CDR2 is SAAADI.

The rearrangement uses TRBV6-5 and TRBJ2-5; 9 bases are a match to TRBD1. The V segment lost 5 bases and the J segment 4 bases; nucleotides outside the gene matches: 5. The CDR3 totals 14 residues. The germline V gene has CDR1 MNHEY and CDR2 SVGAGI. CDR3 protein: CASSGWTGVETQYF. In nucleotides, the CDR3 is TGTGCCAGCAGTGGATGGACAGGGGTAGAGACCCAGTACTTC.

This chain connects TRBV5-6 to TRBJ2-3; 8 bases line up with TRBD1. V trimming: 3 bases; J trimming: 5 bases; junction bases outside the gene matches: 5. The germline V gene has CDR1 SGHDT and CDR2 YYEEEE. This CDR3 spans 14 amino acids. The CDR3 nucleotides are TGTGCCAGCAGCTCCGGACAGGGAGTAGATACGCAGTATTTT. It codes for CASSSGQGVDTQYF.

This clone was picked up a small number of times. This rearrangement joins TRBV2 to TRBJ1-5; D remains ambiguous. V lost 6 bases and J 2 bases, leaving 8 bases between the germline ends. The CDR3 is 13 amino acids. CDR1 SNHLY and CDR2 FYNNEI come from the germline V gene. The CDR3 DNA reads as TGTGCCAGCAGCCGAGGTGGCAATCAGCCCCAGCATTTT. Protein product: CASSRGGNQPQHF.

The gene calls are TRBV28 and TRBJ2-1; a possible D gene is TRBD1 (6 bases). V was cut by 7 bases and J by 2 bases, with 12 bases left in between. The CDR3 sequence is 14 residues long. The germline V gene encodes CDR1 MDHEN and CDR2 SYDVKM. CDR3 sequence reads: CASTTGSAYNEQFF. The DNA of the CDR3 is TGTGCCAGCACCACAGGGTCCGCCTACAATGAGCAGTTCTTC.

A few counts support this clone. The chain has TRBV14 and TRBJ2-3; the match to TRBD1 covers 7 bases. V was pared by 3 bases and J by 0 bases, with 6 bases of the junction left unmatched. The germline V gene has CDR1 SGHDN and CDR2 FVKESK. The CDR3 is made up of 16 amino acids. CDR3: CASSHQGTASTDTQYF. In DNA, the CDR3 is TGTGCCAGCAGCCACCAAGGGACAGCCAGCACAGATACGCAGTATTTT.

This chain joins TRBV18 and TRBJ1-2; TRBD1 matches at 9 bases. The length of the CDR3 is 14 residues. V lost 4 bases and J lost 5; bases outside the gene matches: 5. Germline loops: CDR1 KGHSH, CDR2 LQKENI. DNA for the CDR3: TGTGCCAGCTCACGAACCGGGACAGGGTATGGCTACACCTTC. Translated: CASSRTGTGYGYTF.

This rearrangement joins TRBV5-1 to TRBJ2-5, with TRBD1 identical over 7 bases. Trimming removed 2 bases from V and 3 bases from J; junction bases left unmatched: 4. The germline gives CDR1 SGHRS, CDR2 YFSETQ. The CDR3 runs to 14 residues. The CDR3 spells CASSLGDSKETQYF. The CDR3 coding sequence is TGCGCCAGCAGCTTAGGGGACAGCAAAGAGACCCAGTACTTC.

The CDR3, as DNA: TGTGCCAGCAGCCTTAACAGGGGTCTTGACTATGGCTACACCTTC. Its protein is CASSLNRGLDYGYTF. The genes are TRBV7-8 and TRBJ1-2; 7 bases line up with TRBD1. J lost 3 bases, V lost 5 bases, and 9 bases had no gene match. CDR1 is SGHVS, CDR2 FQNEAQ, per germline. The CDR3 runs 15 residues.

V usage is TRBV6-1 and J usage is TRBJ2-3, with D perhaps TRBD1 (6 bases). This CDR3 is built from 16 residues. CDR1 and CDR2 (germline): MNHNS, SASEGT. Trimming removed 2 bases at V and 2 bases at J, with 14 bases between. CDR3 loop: CASSELVTGVTDTQYF. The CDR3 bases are TGTGCCAGCAGTGAACTCGTGACAGGAGTCACAGATACGCAGTATTTT.

CDR3 nucleotides: TGTGCCAGCAGCTTGGATTCTGAAGTTAATTCACCCCTCCACTTT. Its protein product is CASSLDSEVNSPLHF. The rearrangement joins TRBV5-6 to TRBJ1-6; D is ambiguous. V was cut by 0 bases and J by 6 bases, with 10 bases left in between. Germline V gene data show CDR1 as SGHDT and CDR2 as YYEEEE. CDR3 size: 15 residues.

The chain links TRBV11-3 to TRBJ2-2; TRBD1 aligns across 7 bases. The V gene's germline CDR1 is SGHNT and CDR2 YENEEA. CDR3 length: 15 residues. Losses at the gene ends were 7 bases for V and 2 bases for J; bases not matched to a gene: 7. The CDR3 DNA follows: TGTGCCAGCAAGCTCCGACAGGGAAACACCGGGGAGCTGTTTTTT. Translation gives CASKLRQGNTGELFF.

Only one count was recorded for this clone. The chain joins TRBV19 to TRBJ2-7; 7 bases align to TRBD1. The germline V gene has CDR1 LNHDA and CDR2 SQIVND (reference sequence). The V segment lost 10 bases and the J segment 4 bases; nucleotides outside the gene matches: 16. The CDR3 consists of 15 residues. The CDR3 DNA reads TGTGCCACCTCCGAGGGCAGGGGGAAATATTACGAGCAGTACTTC. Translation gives CATSEGRGKYYEQYF.

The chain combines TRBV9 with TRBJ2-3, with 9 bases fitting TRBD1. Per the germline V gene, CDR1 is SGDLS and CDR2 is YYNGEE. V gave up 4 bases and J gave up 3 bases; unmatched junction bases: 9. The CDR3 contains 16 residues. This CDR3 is CASSPRDRVITDTQYF. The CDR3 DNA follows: TGTGCCAGCAGCCCCCGGGACAGGGTCATTACAGATACGCAGTATTTT.

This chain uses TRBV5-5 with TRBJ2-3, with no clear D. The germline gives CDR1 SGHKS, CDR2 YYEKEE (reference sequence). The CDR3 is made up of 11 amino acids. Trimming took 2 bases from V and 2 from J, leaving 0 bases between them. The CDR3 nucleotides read TGTGCCAGCAGCTTCACAGATACGCAGTATTTT. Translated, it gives CASSFTDTQYF. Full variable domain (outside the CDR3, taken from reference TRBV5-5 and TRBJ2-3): DAGVTQSPTHLIKTRGQQVTLRCSPISGHKSVSWYQQVLGQGPQFIFQYYEKEERGRGNFPDRFSARQFPNYSSELNVNALLLGDSALYLCASSFTDTQYFGPGTRLTVL.